This T cell receptor (beta chain) was recovered during a study of blood T cell repertoires in COVID-19. Overall study: Both acute and convalescent COVID-19 samples were obtained from the United States, Italy and Spain.

This table comes from immunoSEQ multiplex PCR, and its TCRdb copy is limited to in-frame clones, with some not included. The repertoire includes approximately 89,000 clones, roughly 87% of them detected once, and about 5% sits in the top ten. Sequencing was done on a sample of peripheral blood. The receptor comes from an older man with acute or convalescent COVID-19.

The CDR3 reads CASRQERNSPLHF. DNA for the CDR3: TGTGCCAGCAGACAGGAGCGAAATTCACCCCTCCACTTT. This chain connects TRBV5-4 to TRBJ1-6; D is perhaps TRBD1 (5 bases). Germline values: CDR1 SGHNT, CDR2 YYREEE (reference sequence). V was cut by 5 bases and J by 7 bases, with 10 bases left in between. The CDR3 loop spans 13 amino acids.